Below, one T cell receptor (beta chain) is given with its context. Profiled with immunoSEQ multiplex PCR; TCRdb holds only in-frame clones, not every one. Of about 150,000 clones in the sample, 80% to 85% were seen once. Germline CDR1 is SGHRS and CDR2 is YFSETQ. The CDR3 extends over 16 amino acids. The V gene end was trimmed by 2 bases and the J gene end by 1 base; junction bases not matched to a gene: 4. This sample stems from a study of blood T cell repertoires in COVID-19. This TCR was sampled from a man between 70 and 80 years old who had been exposed to COVID-19. The rearrangement links TRBV5-1 to TRBJ2-3, with TRBD2 matching 10 bases. Material for sequencing was PBMCs or T cells enriched from blood (not recorded which). The CDR3 here is CASSLVLAGGTDTQYF. Here the CDR3 DNA reads TGCGCCAGCAGCTTAGTCCTAGCGGGGGGCACAGATACGCAGTATTTT.